The rows below give T cell receptor beta chains drawn from one sample of a study of human T cells and chemical hapten exposure. TCRdb recomputed calls from the RACE reads with MiXCR, one row per CDR3 protein. The repertoire includes about 40,000 distinct CDR3 sequences, less than 3.5% of them detected once, and approximately 6.7% sits in the top ten. The sequencing used whole blood, collected in connection with sensitization to the hapten diphenylcyclopropenone (DPC). The origin of the receptors is a man aged 35 to 55 with alopecia areata. Some clones in this sample may be carry-over from other donors' samples. Each CDR3 is given with its conserved first and last residue. A D gene is named only where the DNA matches it firmly. Only some rows state a clone size, as once, few, many or a class for expanded clones.

cdr3_nt: TGTGCCAGCAGCCTAAATTTGCAGGGGGCGAACTATGGCTACACCTTC
cdr3_aa: CASSLNLQGANYGYTF
v_call: TRBV28
d_call: TRBD1
clone_size: .
j_call: TRBJ1-2

cdr3_nt: TGCGCCAGCAGCTTGGATGGCAGTAGCAATCAGCCCCAGCATTTT
cdr3_aa: CASSLDGSSNQPQHF
v_call: TRBV5-1
d_call: .
clone_size: .
j_call: TRBJ1-5

cdr3_nt: TGTGCCAGCAGTTCCAGGGAATGGGACAAGCCCCAGCATTTT
cdr3_aa: CASSSREWDKPQHF
v_call: TRBV2
d_call: .
clone_size: many
j_call: TRBJ1-5

cdr3_nt: TGTGCCAGCAGCCCCAAGGGGCGACAGGGCACAGATACGCAGTATTTT
cdr3_aa: CASSPKGRQGTDTQYF
v_call: TRBV9
d_call: .
clone_size: many
j_call: TRBJ2-3

cdr3_nt: TGTGCGGCCGCCCCGGCGGGAGGGCAAGATACGCAGTATTTT
cdr3_aa: CAAAPAGGQDTQYF
v_call: TRBV10-3
d_call: TRBD2
clone_size: few
j_call: TRBJ2-3

cdr3_nt: TGTGCCAGCAGACCTAGCTCCTACAATGAGCAGTTCTTC
cdr3_aa: CASRPSSYNEQFF
v_call: TRBV12-3/TRBV12-4
d_call: .
clone_size: many
j_call: TRBJ2-1

cdr3_nt: TGTGCCAGCAGGGGGACGCAGGGGAGTTACGATACGCAGTATTTT
cdr3_aa: CASRGTQGSYDTQYF
v_call: TRBV12-3/TRBV12-4
d_call: .
clone_size: many
j_call: TRBJ2-3

cdr3_nt: TGCGCCAGCAGCTTCGGAGAGTACTATGGCTACACCTTC
cdr3_aa: CASSFGEYYGYTF
v_call: TRBV5-1
d_call: .
clone_size: few
j_call: TRBJ1-2

cdr3_nt: TGTGCCAGCTCACCAGGAGATACGCAGTATTTT
cdr3_aa: CASSPGDTQYF
v_call: TRBV18
d_call: .
clone_size: many
j_call: TRBJ2-3

cdr3_nt: TGTGCCAGCAGTCAGGGGTTAAGATCCTACGAGCAGTACTTC
cdr3_aa: CASSQGLRSYEQYF
v_call: TRBV12-3/TRBV12-4
d_call: .
clone_size: few
j_call: TRBJ2-7

cdr3_nt: TGCGCCAGCAGCCGGACTATCCAAGAGACCCAGTACTTC
cdr3_aa: CASSRTIQETQYF
v_call: TRBV5-1
d_call: .
clone_size: many
j_call: TRBJ2-5

cdr3_nt: TGTGCCAGCAGTACTAGCGGGAGTTACAATGAGCAGTTCTTC
cdr3_aa: CASSTSGSYNEQFF
v_call: TRBV6-5
d_call: TRBD2
clone_size: many
j_call: TRBJ2-1

cdr3_nt: TGTGCCAGCAGCTCGGGAGAAGAGACCCAGTACTTC
cdr3_aa: CASSSGEETQYF
v_call: TRBV5-6
d_call: .
clone_size: many
j_call: TRBJ2-5

cdr3_nt: TGTGCCAGTGGAGTAGTGGGGATTGAAAAACTGTTTTTT
cdr3_aa: CASGVVGIEKLFF
v_call: TRBV19
d_call: .
clone_size: few
j_call: TRBJ1-4

cdr3_nt: TGTGCCAGCAGCCCGCAGGGCGATACTGAAGCTTTCTTT
cdr3_aa: CASSPQGDTEAFF
v_call: TRBV7-3
d_call: .
clone_size: many
j_call: TRBJ1-1

cdr3_nt: TGTGCCAGCAGCTTAGGACAGGGGACGGATGAGCAGTTCTTC
cdr3_aa: CASSLGQGTDEQFF
v_call: TRBV7-7
d_call: TRBD1
clone_size: many
j_call: TRBJ2-1

cdr3_nt: TGTGCCAGTAGTGGACAAAATGGGGAGACCCAGTACTTC
cdr3_aa: CASSGQNGETQYF
v_call: TRBV19
d_call: .
clone_size: many
j_call: TRBJ2-5

cdr3_nt: TGTGCCACCAGTGATCCAGGGGGTAGCTCCTACAATGAGCAGTTCTTC
cdr3_aa: CATSDPGGSSYNEQFF
v_call: TRBV24-1
d_call: TRBD1
clone_size: many
j_call: TRBJ2-1

cdr3_nt: TGTGCCAGCAGCTTGCGGGCGTCTCATACTCCCCAAGAGACCCAGTACTTC
cdr3_aa: CASSLRASHTPQETQYF
v_call: TRBV11-1
d_call: .
clone_size: many
j_call: TRBJ2-5

cdr3_nt: TGTGCCAGCAGGTTAGGGACCTCAGGCGATCAGCCCCAGCATTTT
cdr3_aa: CASRLGTSGDQPQHF
v_call: TRBV6-6
d_call: .
clone_size: few
j_call: TRBJ1-5

cdr3_nt: TGTGCCAGCAGCGTAGAGGGGGCGTCAGGCTACGAGCAGTACTTC
cdr3_aa: CASSVEGASGYEQYF
v_call: TRBV9
d_call: TRBD1
clone_size: many
j_call: TRBJ2-7

cdr3_nt: TGTGCCAGCTCACCATGGCCGCGGGGGGGCAATGAGCAGTTCTTC
cdr3_aa: CASSPWPRGGNEQFF
v_call: TRBV18
d_call: TRBD2
clone_size: many
j_call: TRBJ2-1

cdr3_nt: TGTGCCAGCAGCACAGGACTAGCGGGGCCACCTCAGTTCTACAATGAGCAGTTCTTC
cdr3_aa: CASSTGLAGPPQFYNEQFF
v_call: TRBV13
d_call: TRBD2
clone_size: few
j_call: TRBJ2-1

cdr3_nt: TGTGCCAGCACCGCGCTGACAGTCACCGGGGAGCTGTTTTTT
cdr3_aa: CASTALTVTGELFF
v_call: TRBV2
d_call: .
clone_size: many
j_call: TRBJ2-2

cdr3_nt: TGCAGCGTGCACGGACAGGGTTTCAGGGGCGAGCAGTACTTC
cdr3_aa: CSVHGQGFRGEQYF
v_call: TRBV29-1
d_call: TRBD1
clone_size: many
j_call: TRBJ2-7

cdr3_nt: TGTGCCAGCAGCTCACTAGCGGAGATCTACAATGAGCAGTTCTTC
cdr3_aa: CASSSLAEIYNEQFF
v_call: TRBV28
d_call: TRBD2
clone_size: many
j_call: TRBJ2-1

cdr3_nt: TGTGCCAGCAGACGGACAGGGCTGGGCACCGGGGAGCTGTTTTTT
cdr3_aa: CASRRTGLGTGELFF
v_call: TRBV6-5
d_call: TRBD1
clone_size: many
j_call: TRBJ2-2

cdr3_nt: TGTGCTAGTGGTTTGGTACACAGAGGGGGAGCTGGGCAGTACTTC
cdr3_aa: CASGLVHRGGAGQYF
v_call: TRBV12-5
d_call: .
clone_size: many
j_call: TRBJ2-7

cdr3_nt: TGTGCCAGCAGCTTCCGGGACAGCTCCTACGAGCAGTACTTC
cdr3_aa: CASSFRDSSYEQYF
v_call: TRBV11-2
d_call: TRBD1
clone_size: many
j_call: TRBJ2-7

cdr3_nt: TGTGCCAGCAGCTTAGGGACGGGGTCTGGAAACACCATATATTTT
cdr3_aa: CASSLGTGSGNTIYF
v_call: TRBV7-9
d_call: .
clone_size: few
j_call: TRBJ1-3

cdr3_nt: TGTGCCAGCAGCTCCCAGAATCTAGCGGGTAGCACAGATACGCAGTATTTT
cdr3_aa: CASSSQNLAGSTDTQYF
v_call: TRBV7-2
d_call: TRBD2
clone_size: many
j_call: TRBJ2-3

cdr3_nt: TGTGCCAGCAGTTCCCGGACTAGCGGGGCCTACGCGAACACCGGGGAGCTGTTTTTT
cdr3_aa: CASSSRTSGAYANTGELFF
v_call: TRBV27
d_call: TRBD2
clone_size: many
j_call: TRBJ2-2

cdr3_nt: TGCAGCGTTCGATCGGCTAGCGGATTCACAGATACGCAGTATTTT
cdr3_aa: CSVRSASGFTDTQYF
v_call: TRBV29-1
d_call: TRBD2
clone_size: many
j_call: TRBJ2-3

cdr3_nt: TGTGCCAGCAGCCGGACTAGGGCTACCGGGGAGCTGTTTTTT
cdr3_aa: CASSRTRATGELFF
v_call: TRBV7-3
d_call: TRBD2
clone_size: many
j_call: TRBJ2-2

cdr3_nt: TGCAGCGTTGATAGGGAGGTCACCGGGGAGCTGTTTTTT
cdr3_aa: CSVDREVTGELFF
v_call: TRBV29-1
d_call: .
clone_size: .
j_call: TRBJ2-2

cdr3_nt: TGTGCCAGCAGCTTGGCCGGGACGGCGAGCTCCTACGAGCAGTACTTC
cdr3_aa: CASSLAGTASSYEQYF
v_call: TRBV5-4
d_call: .
clone_size: many
j_call: TRBJ2-7

cdr3_nt: TGTGCCAGCAGCTCGCCGGACGGGGGCCCTGGGGCCAACGTCCTGACTTTC
cdr3_aa: CASSSPDGGPGANVLTF
v_call: TRBV7-8
d_call: .
clone_size: many
j_call: TRBJ2-6

cdr3_nt: TGTGCCAGCAGCCGCCCGTTACCCGGGACAGGGGCGAACACCGGGGAGCTGTTTTTT
cdr3_aa: CASSRPLPGTGANTGELFF
v_call: TRBV5-4
d_call: TRBD1
clone_size: many
j_call: TRBJ2-2

cdr3_nt: TGTGCCAGCAGTAGAGCAACCTTCTACGAGCAGTACTTC
cdr3_aa: CASSRATFYEQYF
v_call: TRBV28
d_call: .
clone_size: many
j_call: TRBJ2-7

cdr3_nt: TGCAGTGCTCCGGGGACGGGACCGAACACTGAAGCTTTCTTT
cdr3_aa: CSAPGTGPNTEAFF
v_call: TRBV20-1
d_call: .
clone_size: many
j_call: TRBJ1-1

cdr3_nt: TGCGCCAGCAGCTTGGAAACAAACAGGGACAGGCTGAACTATGGCTACACCTTC
cdr3_aa: CASSLETNRDRLNYGYTF
v_call: TRBV5-1
d_call: TRBD1
clone_size: many
j_call: TRBJ1-2

cdr3_nt: TGTGCCAGTAGTATAGGGGTATACAATGAGCAGTTCTTC
cdr3_aa: CASSIGVYNEQFF
v_call: TRBV19
d_call: .
clone_size: many
j_call: TRBJ2-1

cdr3_nt: TGTGCCAGCAGTGAATACGGGGCTGCGCACACTGAAGCTTTCTTT
cdr3_aa: CASSEYGAAHTEAFF
v_call: TRBV25-1
d_call: .
clone_size: many
j_call: TRBJ1-1

cdr3_nt: TGCAGTGCTGCCCGGGACAGGGGGCAAGAGACCCAGTACTTC
cdr3_aa: CSAARDRGQETQYF
v_call: TRBV20-1
d_call: TRBD1
clone_size: many
j_call: TRBJ2-5

cdr3_nt: TGCAGTGCTAGAGATCCCGCTAGCGGGAGTAGTTTCGCCGGGGAGCTGTTTTTT
cdr3_aa: CSARDPASGSSFAGELFF
v_call: TRBV20-1
d_call: TRBD2
clone_size: many
j_call: TRBJ2-2

cdr3_nt: TGTGCCAGCAGTCCCCAGTACGGAGAGCAGTTCTTC
cdr3_aa: CASSPQYGEQFF
v_call: TRBV6-5
d_call: .
clone_size: many
j_call: TRBJ2-1

cdr3_nt: TGTGCCAGCAGCTTAGCGGCCGGGAGTGGGAGGGAGCAGTTCTTC
cdr3_aa: CASSLAAGSGREQFF
v_call: TRBV7-2
d_call: .
clone_size: many
j_call: TRBJ2-1

cdr3_nt: TGTGCCAGCAGTTTACCCCCGGGAAGTGTGATACCGGGACAGGGCTACGAGCAGTACTTC
cdr3_aa: CASSLPPGSVIPGQGYEQYF
v_call: TRBV28
d_call: TRBD1
clone_size: many
j_call: TRBJ2-7

cdr3_nt: TGTGCCAGCAGCTTAGGCTCCACGATGGTCAATCAGCCCCAGCATTTT
cdr3_aa: CASSLGSTMVNQPQHF
v_call: TRBV7-8
d_call: .
clone_size: few
j_call: TRBJ1-5

cdr3_nt: TGTGCCAGCAGCTCCCGACCCTATGGCTACACCTTC
cdr3_aa: CASSSRPYGYTF
v_call: TRBV7-2
d_call: .
clone_size: .
j_call: TRBJ1-2